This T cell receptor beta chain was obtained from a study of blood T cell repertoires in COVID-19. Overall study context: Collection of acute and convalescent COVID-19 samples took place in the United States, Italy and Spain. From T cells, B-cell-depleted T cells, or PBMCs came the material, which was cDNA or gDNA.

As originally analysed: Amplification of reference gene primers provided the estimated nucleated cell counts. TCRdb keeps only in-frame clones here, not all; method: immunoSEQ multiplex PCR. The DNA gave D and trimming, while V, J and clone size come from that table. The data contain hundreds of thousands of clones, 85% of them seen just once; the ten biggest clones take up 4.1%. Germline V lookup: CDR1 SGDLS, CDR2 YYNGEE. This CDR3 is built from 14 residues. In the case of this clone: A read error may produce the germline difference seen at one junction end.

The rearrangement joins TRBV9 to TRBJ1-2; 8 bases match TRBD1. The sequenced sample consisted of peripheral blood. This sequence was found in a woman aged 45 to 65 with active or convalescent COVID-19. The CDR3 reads CASSVVPERTGSSF. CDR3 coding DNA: TGTGCCAGCAGCGTAGTTCCGGAGCGGACAGGGAGCTCCTTC.